This T cell receptor (beta chain) was identified in a study of early T cells in non-severe SARS-CoV-2 infection. Study-wide background: Unsorted whole blood bulk RNA was sequenced, with unpaired chains.

The CDR3 totals 15 residues. Germline V gene sequence: CDR1 DFQATT, CDR2 SNEGSKA (reference sequence). V was cut by 0 bases and J by 0 bases, with 11 bases left in between. TCRdb independently ran MiXCR on the 5' RACE reads; one entry per CDR3 protein. The sample has fewer than 30,000 distinct CDR3 sequences; about 4.5% are singletons. This clonotype was recorded a few times. The TCR sequence derives from an adult who was a healthcare worker with PCR-confirmed SARS-CoV-2 infection or an uninfected control (not recorded which). The sample was whole blood. V usage is TRBV20-1 and J usage is TRBJ1-1; D gene ambiguous. CDR3 nucleotide sequence: TGCAGTGCTAGAGATTCAGGAAAAATGAACACTGAAGCTTTCTTT. This encodes CSARDSGKMNTEAFF.